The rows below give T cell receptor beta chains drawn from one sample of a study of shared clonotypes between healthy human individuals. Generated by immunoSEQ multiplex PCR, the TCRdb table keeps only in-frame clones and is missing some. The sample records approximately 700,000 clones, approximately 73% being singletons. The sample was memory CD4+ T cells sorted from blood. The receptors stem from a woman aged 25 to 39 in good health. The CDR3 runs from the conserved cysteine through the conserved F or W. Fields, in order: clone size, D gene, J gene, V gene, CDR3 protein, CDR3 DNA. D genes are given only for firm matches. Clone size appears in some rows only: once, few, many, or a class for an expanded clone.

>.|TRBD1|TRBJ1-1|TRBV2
CATGQGVFTEAFF
TGTGCCACCGGACAGGGGGTATTCACTGAAGCTTTCTTT
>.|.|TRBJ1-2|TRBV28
CASSWDTKVYGYTF
TGTGCCAGCAGCTGGGACACGAAGGTCTATGGCTACACCTTC
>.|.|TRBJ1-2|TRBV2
CASSEVRVEGGYTF
TGTGCCAGCAGTGAAGTTCGGGTGGAAGGTGGCTACACCTTC
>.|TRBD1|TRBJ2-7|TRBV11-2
CASSSSGQGAEQYF
TGTGCCAGCAGCTCGAGCGGACAGGGGGCCGAGCAGTACTTC
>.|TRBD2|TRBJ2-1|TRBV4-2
CASSRSGRAAGNEQFF
TGTGCCAGCAGCCGTAGCGGGAGGGCTGCTGGGAATGAGCAGTTCTTC
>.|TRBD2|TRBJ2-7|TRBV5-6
CASSWVKTSGNYEQYF
TGTGCCAGCTCATGGGTGAAGACTAGCGGGAACTACGAGCAGTACTTC
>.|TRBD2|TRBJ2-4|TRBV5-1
CASSFISGATKNIQYF
TGCGCCAGCAGCTTTATCAGCGGGGCGACCAAAAACATTCAGTACTTC
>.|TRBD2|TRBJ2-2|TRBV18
CASSPLSGRPGELFF
TGTGCCAGCTCACCTCTAAGCGGGAGACCCGGGGAGCTGTTTTTT
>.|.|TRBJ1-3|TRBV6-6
CASTYDSSGNTIYF
TGTGCCAGCACCTACGACAGCTCTGGAAACACCATATATTTT
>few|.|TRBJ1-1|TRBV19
CASTRSSLDGGRSEAFF
TGTGCCAGTACCCGGAGTTCCCTAGACGGGGGACGATCTGAAGCTTTCTTT
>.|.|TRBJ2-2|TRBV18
CASSPSSTPRPGDTGELFF
TGTGCCAGCTCACCATCTTCTACCCCGCGGCCAGGGGACACCGGGGAGCTGTTTTTT
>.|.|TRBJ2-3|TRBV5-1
CASAQDRPSTDTQYF
TGCGCCAGCGCTCAGGACAGACCTAGCACAGATACGCAGTATTTT
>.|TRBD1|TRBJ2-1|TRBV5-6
CASSLWKTGDIYNEQFF
TGTGCCAGCAGCTTATGGAAAACAGGGGACATCTACAATGAGCAGTTCTTC
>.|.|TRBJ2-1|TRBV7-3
CASSLQVSSYNEQFF
TGTGCCAGCAGCTTACAGGTTAGCTCCTACAATGAGCAGTTCTTC
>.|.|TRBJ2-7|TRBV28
CASSFPGGDEQYF
TGTGCCAGCAGTTTTCCCGGGGGAGACGAGCAGTACTTC
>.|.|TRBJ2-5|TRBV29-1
CSVDAGVETQYF
TGCAGCGTTGACGCGGGCGTAGAGACCCAGTACTTC
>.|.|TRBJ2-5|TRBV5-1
CASTLGQKETQYF
TGCGCCAGCACCCTCGGACAGAAAGAGACCCAGTACTTC
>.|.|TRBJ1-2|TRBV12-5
CASGLVQGNYGYTF
TGTGCTAGTGGTTTGGTACAAGGTAACTATGGCTACACCTTC
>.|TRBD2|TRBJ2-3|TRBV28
CASRPTSGRTDTQYF
TGTGCCAGCAGACCGACTAGCGGGAGAACAGATACGCAGTATTTT
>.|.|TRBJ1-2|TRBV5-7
CASSYDRLSYGYTF
TGTGCCAGCAGCTACGACAGGTTAAGCTATGGCTACACCTTC
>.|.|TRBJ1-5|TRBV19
CASSIVGRQPNQPQHF
TGTGCCAGTAGTATAGTAGGGAGACAACCCAATCAGCCCCAGCATTTT
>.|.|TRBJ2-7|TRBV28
CASREATSYEQYF
TGTGCCAGCAGGGAGGCAACTTCCTACGAGCAGTACTTC
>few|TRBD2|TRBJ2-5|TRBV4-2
CASSQRPQTSTLETQYF
TGTGCCAGCAGCCAAAGACCCCAGACTAGCACGTTGGAGACCCAGTACTTC
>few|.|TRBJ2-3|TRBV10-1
CASSLFLADTQYF
TGCGCCAGCAGCCTATTCCTGGCAGATACGCAGTATTTT
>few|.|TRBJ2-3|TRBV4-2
CASTGAQADTQYF
TGTGCCAGCACGGGGGCGCAGGCAGATACGCAGTATTTT
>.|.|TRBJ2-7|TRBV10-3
CASTASASTDEQYF
TGTGCCAGCACGGCCTCGGCCTCGACCGATGAGCAGTACTTC
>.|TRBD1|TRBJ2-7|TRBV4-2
CASSLTGGRSYEQYF
TGTGCCAGCAGCCTAACAGGGGGCCGGTCCTACGAGCAGTACTTC
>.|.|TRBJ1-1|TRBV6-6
CASLTGKNTEAFF
TGTGCCAGCTTGACCGGGAAGAACACTGAAGCTTTCTTT
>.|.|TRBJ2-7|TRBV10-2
CASSEKVFSYEQYF
TGCGCCAGCAGTGAGAAGGTTTTTTCCTACGAGCAGTACTTC
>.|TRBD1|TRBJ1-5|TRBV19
CASSIDHRGRVSRQPQHF
TGTGCCAGTAGTATAGATCACAGGGGGCGAGTGAGTCGTCAGCCCCAGCATTTT
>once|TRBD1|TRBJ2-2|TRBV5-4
CASTEGQGYTGELFF
TGTGCCAGCACCGAGGGACAGGGGTATACCGGGGAGCTGTTTTTT
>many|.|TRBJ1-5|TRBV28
CASSYTGARNQPQHF
TGTGCCAGCAGCTATACCGGGGCGAGGAATCAGCCCCAGCATTTT
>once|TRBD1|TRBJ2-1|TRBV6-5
CASSLRTGRQFF
TGTGCCAGCAGTCTTCGGACAGGGAGACAGTTCTTC
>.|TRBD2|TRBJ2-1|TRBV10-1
CASTDGTSGNNEQFF
TGCGCCAGCACCGACGGGACTAGCGGCAACAATGAGCAGTTCTTC
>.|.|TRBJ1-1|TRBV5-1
CASSLGYQGKVTEAFF
TGCGCCAGCAGCTTGGGATACCAGGGGAAGGTCACTGAAGCTTTCTTT
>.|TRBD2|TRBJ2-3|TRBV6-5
CASRGRLAGETQYF
TGTGCCAGCAGGGGCCGCCTAGCGGGAGAGACGCAGTATTTT
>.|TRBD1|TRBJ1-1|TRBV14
CASSQHRGSTNTEAFF
TGTGCCAGCAGCCAACACAGGGGGTCGACTAACACTGAAGCTTTCTTT
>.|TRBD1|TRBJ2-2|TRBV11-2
CASSPTGGFGAGELFF
TGTGCCAGCAGCCCAACAGGGGGCTTTGGGGCCGGGGAGCTGTTTTTT
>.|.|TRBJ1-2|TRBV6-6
CASSYSKGFYGYTF
TGTGCCAGCAGTTACTCCAAGGGCTTCTATGGCTACACCTTC
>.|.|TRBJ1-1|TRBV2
CASRRGETEAFF
TGTGCCAGCCGAAGGGGGGAAACTGAAGCTTTCTTT